Presented here are 23 T cell receptor beta chains from one specimen sequenced in a study of beta chain features in type 1 diabetes. The antigens of these receptors remain unknown. Sequencing targeted expressed TCRB transcripts, as all isolated RNA had been reverse transcribed. The assay was immunoSEQ multiplex PCR, and TCRdb's table has in-frame clones only and misses some. Of 240,000 or so clones listed, 20% are singletons. Findings and caveats of the study: A moderate, significant TCRB CDR3 shortening appeared in type 1 diabetes across four CD4+ subsets.

Sample: naive CD4+ T cells from blood. The source of these receptors is a woman aged 35 to 49 with type 1 diabetes.

The count of this clone is one. This chain uses TRBV5-1 with TRBJ1-6, with 9 bases matching TRBD1. The germline gives CDR1 SGHRS, CDR2 YFSETQ. CDR3 size: 17 residues. V dropped 2 bases and J dropped 7; count of bases not matched to a gene: 10. The CDR3 sequence: CASSFEGDRGDNSPLHF. The CDR3 DNA reads as TGCGCCAGCAGCTTCGAGGGAGACAGGGGGGACAATTCACCCCTCCACTTT.

Written as DNA, the CDR3 is TGTGCCAGCAGCCAAGATCCGCCCCTTGGAGCCTACAATGAGCAGTTCTTC. Translating gives CASSQDPPLGAYNEQFF. The rearrangement links TRBV4-2 to TRBJ2-1; no firm D call. Trimming took off 0 bases at V and 2 bases at J, with 14 bases between the two ends. The germline V gene encodes CDR1 LGHNA and CDR2 YNFKEQ. CDR3 length: 17 residues.

The table lists this clone with a few counts. The gene calls are TRBV5-1 and TRBJ1-2, with 7 positions matching TRBD1. Losses at the gene ends were 0 bases for V and 6 bases for J; bases not matched to a gene: 2. Germline CDR1 is SGHRS and CDR2 is YFSETQ. The CDR3 loop spans 13 amino acids. CDR3 nucleotide sequence: TGCGCCAGCAGCTTGGTAGGGGGCGATGGCTACACCTTC. This sequence encodes CASSLVGGDGYTF.

A few counts support this clone. The genes are TRBV28 and TRBJ2-7; TRBD2 might be the D (7 bases). Germline CDR1 is MDHEN and CDR2 is SYDVKM. With 2 bases removed from V and 6 bases from J, the gap between germline ends came to 11 bases. There are 13 residues in the CDR3. CDR3 protein: CASSLAGEGEQYF. The DNA of the CDR3 is TGTGCCAGCAGTTTAGCAGGGGAGGGCGAGCAGTACTTC.

This clone has just a few counts. This chain uses TRBV5-4 with TRBJ2-3, with 9 bases identical to TRBD2. Per germline, CDR1 SGHNT and CDR2 YYREEE (reference sequence). The CDR3 is made up of 16 amino acids. The V and J ends lost 1 base and 1 base, in that order; junction bases with no gene match: 4. DNA for the CDR3: TGTGCCAGCAGCTTGATGGTAGCGGGAGGCACAGATACGCAGTATTTT. It codes for CASSLMVAGGTDTQYF.

This chain uses TRBV29-1 with TRBJ2-7, with TRBD2 as a possible D gene (5 bases). V gave up 1 base and J gave up 6 bases, with 13 bases separating them. Germline CDR1 and CDR2: SQVTM and ANQGSEA. There are 13 residues in the CDR3. CDR3: CSVEGAGWVEQYF. For the CDR3, the DNA is TGCAGCGTTGAAGGGGCGGGTTGGGTCGAGCAGTACTTC.

This clone has just a few counts. The chain combines TRBV30 with TRBJ1-1; D ambiguous. Trimming removed 1 base from V and 4 bases from J, with 13 bases in between. The CDR3 runs 14 residues. Germline CDR1 is GTSNPN and CDR2 is SVGIG (reference sequence). CDR3 protein: CAWSEGLRGTEAFF. CDR3 DNA: TGTGCCTGGAGTGAGGGCCTCCGGGGCACTGAAGCTTTCTTT.

Only a few counts were recorded for this clone. This chain connects TRBV28 to TRBJ1-1; the D gene is possibly TRBD1 (6 bases). Germline V gives CDR1 MDHEN, CDR2 SYDVKM. V lost 6 bases and J 1 base, leaving 9 bases between the germline ends. This CDR3 has 13 amino acids. In DNA, the CDR3 is TGTGCCAGCAGACAGGGACGGAACACTGAAGCTTTCTTT. Amino acids: CASRQGRNTEAFF.

The V gene is TRBV4-3, the J gene TRBJ2-6; possible D gene TRBD2, 5 bases. Per the germline V gene, CDR1 is LGHNA and CDR2 is YSLEER. The V gene lost 4 bases and the J gene lost 1 base, with 8 bases spanning the gap. The CDR3 loop spans 15 amino acids. The CDR3 DNA follows: TGCGCCAGCAGCCTCTCGGGGTCTGGGGCCAACGTCCTGACTTTC. This codes for CASSLSGSGANVLTF.

The rearrangement uses TRBV4-3 and TRBJ2-1, with 12 bases aligning to TRBD2. Trimming at V came to 0 bases and at J to 6 bases, leaving 3 bases not matched to a gene. The CDR3 length is 16 residues. Germline assignment: CDR1 LGHNA and CDR2 YSLEER. CDR3 nucleotides: TGCGCCAGCAGCCAAGAGGGGACTAGCGGGTTCAATGAGCAGTTCTTC. Protein product: CASSQEGTSGFNEQFF.

This clone was seen more than once but under ten times. The rearrangement uses TRBV9 and TRBJ1-1; TRBD1 matches 7 bases. This CDR3 region has 15 residues. Trimming cost V 4 bases and J 6 bases; bases outside gene matches: 12. Germline CDR1 SGDLS, CDR2 YYNGEE. The CDR3 DNA is TGTGCCAGCAGCCAGACAGGGACGGAGACAGCTGAAGCTTTCTTT. Residues: CASSQTGTETAEAFF.

The genes are TRBV10-3 and TRBJ2-2, with a tentative D call TRBD2 (5 bases). The CDR3 runs to 15 residues. V lost 3 bases and J lost 1, with 9 bases in between. Germline V gene lookup returns CDR1 ENHRY and CDR2 SYGVKD. The chain's CDR3 is CAISDYGGNTGELFF. The CDR3 DNA sequence: TGTGCCATCAGTGATTACGGAGGGAACACCGGGGAGCTGTTTTTT.

The rearrangement links TRBV2 to TRBJ2-7, with TRBD1 matching over 10 bases. CDR3 size: 15 residues. Looked up from germline, CDR1 is SNHLY and CDR2 is FYNNEI. The junction had 3 bases not matched to a gene; V was cut back by 4 bases and J by 0 bases. CDR3 coding DNA: TGTGCCAGCAGTGCCCGACAGGGGGCCTCCTACGAGCAGTACTTC. It translates to CASSARQGASYEQYF. Complete variable domain (other parts from reference TRBV2 and TRBJ2-7): EPEVTQTPSHQVTQMGQEVILRCVPISNHLYFYWYRQILGQKVEFLVSFYNNEISEKSEIFDDQFSVERPDGSNFTLKIRSTKLEDSAMYFCASSARQGASYEQYFGPGTRLTVT.

V and J are TRBV28 and TRBJ2-1, with 7 bases aligning to TRBD2. Trimming removed 6 bases from V and 8 bases from J; junction bases left unmatched: 16. Germline V lookup: CDR1 MDHEN, CDR2 SYDVKM. There are 16 residues in the CDR3. The DNA of the CDR3 is TGTGCCAGCAGGATTCTGGGAGGGGAGGCATTCCATGAGCAGTTCTTC. This gives the protein CASRILGGEAFHEQFF.

The rearrangement links TRBV15 to TRBJ1-6; TRBD1 aligns across 8 bases. Germline-derived CDR1 and CDR2 are LNHNV and YYDKDF (reference sequence). Germline trimming cut 5 bases from V and 6 bases from J; bases unmatched to any gene: 6. The CDR3 consists of 15 residues. The CDR3 loop reads CATSVRQGPNSPLHF. The CDR3 DNA follows: TGTGCCACCAGCGTACGACAGGGGCCTAATTCACCCCTCCACTTT.

This clone occurred a few times. The rearrangement uses TRBV30 and TRBJ1-5; D is perhaps TRBD1 (5 bases). Germline V lookup: CDR1 GTSNPN, CDR2 SVGIG (reference sequence). The length of the CDR3 is 16 residues. Trimming removed 5 bases from V and 3 bases from J, with 20 bases in between. The CDR3 DNA follows: TGTGCCTGGCGGGTGGTAACAGGCCGACACAATCAGCCCCAGCATTTT. Protein product: CAWRVVTGRHNQPQHF. Full variable domain (remainder filled in from reference TRBV30 and TRBJ1-5): SQTIHQWPATLVQPVGSPLSLECTVEGTSNPNLYWYRQAAGRGLQLLFYSVGIGQISSEVPQNLSASRPQDRQFILSSKKLLLSDSGFYLCAWRVVTGRHNQPQHFGDGTRLSIL.

This clone has just a few counts. V and J are TRBV2 and TRBJ2-7; possibly TRBD2 for D (5 bases). This CDR3 has 13 residues. Between the trimmed V and J ends, which lost 10 bases and 3 bases, there was a span of 16 bases. Germline V lookup: CDR1 SNHLY, CDR2 FYNNEI. The CDR3 is CATTKLGVYEQYF. The CDR3 DNA sequence: TGTGCCACCACTAAACTCGGGGTCTACGAGCAGTACTTC.

This clone was counted between two and nine times. This rearrangement joins TRBV29-1 to TRBJ2-2, with a tentative D call TRBD1 (6 bases). CDR3 length: 14 residues. Trimming cost V 6 bases and J 3 bases, with 14 bases left between them. CDR1 and CDR2 (germline): SQVTM, ANQGSEA. The CDR3 sequence: CSVTQGEDTGELFF. The CDR3 bases are TGCAGCGTAACACAGGGTGAGGACACCGGGGAGCTGTTTTTT.

The V and J genes are TRBV5-1 and TRBJ2-1, with 9 nucleotides matching TRBD2. The germline V gene encodes CDR1 SGHRS and CDR2 YFSETQ. CDR3 length equals 17 residues. Trimming took 3 bases from V and 8 from J; bases not matched to a gene: 15. The CDR3 spells CASSWRWAGGPNDEQFF. Written as DNA, the CDR3 is TGCGCCAGCAGCTGGAGGTGGGCGGGGGGGCCAAACGATGAGCAGTTCTTC.

J is TRBJ1-1 and V is TRBV28; 9 bases are a match to TRBD1. Germline loops: CDR1 MDHEN, CDR2 SYDVKM. The V gene end was trimmed by 7 bases and the J gene end by 3 bases; junction bases not matched to a gene: 12. The CDR3 is 16 amino acids. The CDR3 DNA follows: TGTGCCAGCAACCGTCCCGGGACAGGGATTGACACTGAAGCTTTCTTT. Protein: CASNRPGTGIDTEAFF.

The V and J genes are TRBV7-3 and TRBJ2-3, with 7 bases that match TRBD2. The CDR3 consists of 14 residues. Losses at the gene ends were 0 bases for V and 4 bases for J; bases not matched to a gene: 1. Germline CDR1 SGHTA, CDR2 FQGTGA. CDR3 amino acids: CASSLTREADTQYF. Here the CDR3 DNA reads TGTGCCAGCAGCTTAACACGGGAGGCAGATACGCAGTATTTT.

The genes are TRBV5-4 and TRBJ2-7; 11 bases agree with TRBD2. This CDR3 spans 18 amino acids. The V gene end was trimmed by 1 base and the J gene end by 0 bases; junction bases not matched to a gene: 9. Germline CDR1 reads SGHNT; CDR2 reads YYREEE (reference sequence). In nucleotides, the CDR3 is TGTGCCAGCAGCTTGAATAGCGGGAGGGCATTTAGCTCCTACGAGCAGTACTTC. This encodes CASSLNSGRAFSSYEQYF.

This chain uses TRBV29-1 with TRBJ1-5; unclear D gene. V was clipped by 0 bases and J by 7 bases, with 10 bases between them. Germline V gene sequence: CDR1 SQVTM, CDR2 ANQGSEA. The CDR3 runs to 13 residues. The CDR3 is CSVEDNPGQPQHF. The DNA for the CDR3 is TGCAGCGTTGAAGATAACCCCGGGCAGCCCCAGCATTTT.